The next 17 T cell receptor beta chains were all read from a single sample in a study of blood T cell repertoires in COVID-19. TCRdb's table, derived via immunoSEQ multiplex PCR, lists solely in-frame clones and lacks some. The table has 350,000 to 550,000 clones, more than 80% seen once; the top ten hold 1% to 1.3%. The sequenced sample consisted of PBMCs or T cells enriched from blood (not recorded which). Receptors originate from a man aged 30 to 45 who had recovered from COVID-19.

V is TRBV7-3 and J is TRBJ2-1, with 7 bases aligning to TRBD2. The CDR3 has 14 residues. Germline V lookup: CDR1 SGHTA, CDR2 FQGTGA. V was pared by 2 bases and J by 5 bases, with 3 bases of the junction left unmatched. This CDR3 reads CASSLGGSNNEQFF. CDR3 nucleotides: TGTGCCAGCAGCTTAGGCGGGAGCAACAATGAGCAGTTCTTC.

This chain connects TRBV7-2 to TRBJ1-2; TRBD1 aligns across 9 bases. CDR3 length: 14 amino acids. The V segment lost 5 bases and the J segment 2 bases; nucleotides outside the gene matches: 3. Germline V gene sequence: CDR1 SGHTA, CDR2 FQGNSA. In DNA, the CDR3 is TGTGCCAGCAGCGGCGGGACAGGGAACTATGGCTACACCTTC. It is translated as CASSGGTGNYGYTF.

The chain is built from TRBV11-2 and TRBJ2-3, with 10 bases identical to TRBD2. With 4 bases clipped from V and 4 bases from J, the junction kept 8 bases outside the gene matches. The CDR3 length is 16 residues. Germline V gene sequence: CDR1 SGHAT, CDR2 FQNNGV. The CDR3 nucleotides are TGTGCCAGCAGCTCAGTAAGCGGGAGGGCCCCAGATACGCAGTATTTT. This gives the protein CASSSVSGRAPDTQYF. Combining the CDR3 with reference TRBV11-2 and TRBJ2-3 gives the whole variable domain EAGVAQSPRYKIIEKRQSVAFWCNPISGHATLYWYQQILGQGPKLLIQFQNNGVVDDSQLPKDRFSAERLKGVDSTLKIQPAKLEDSAVYLCASSSVSGRAPDTQYFGPGTRLTVL.

V gene TRBV7-2 combines with J gene TRBJ2-5; D unresolved. Germline V lookup: CDR1 SGHTA, CDR2 FQGNSA. Between the trimmed V and J ends, which lost 1 base and 4 bases, there was a span of 10 bases. This CDR3 is 14 amino acids long. CDR3 loop: CASSLEAEIETQYF. The DNA of the CDR3 is TGTGCCAGCAGCTTAGAGGCGGAAATAGAGACCCAGTACTTC.

The V call is TRBV10-3, the J call TRBJ2-2; a weak D match, TRBD2 (5 bases). The V end was cut by 10 bases, the J end by 4 bases, with 13 bases between. The CDR3 extends over 13 amino acids. CDR1 ENHRY and CDR2 SYGVKD come from the germline V gene. CDR3 loop: CATASGPTGELFF. The DNA of the CDR3 is TGTGCCACCGCCAGCGGACCCACCGGGGAGCTGTTTTTT.

Comment on this clone: Distinct nucleotide sequences in the sample also encode this CDR3. This sequence joins TRBV5-1 and TRBJ2-2; the match to TRBD2 covers 12 bases. Germline CDR1 and CDR2: SGHRS and YFSETQ. This CDR3 is built from 18 residues. V lost 5 bases, J lost 0 bases, and 8 bases stayed unmatched. CDR3 residues: CASSPGLAGFANTGELFF. CDR3 nucleotide sequence: TGCGCCAGCAGTCCCGGACTAGCGGGGTTCGCGAACACCGGGGAGCTGTTTTTT.

The V call is TRBV5-4, the J call TRBJ1-2; a possible D gene is TRBD1 (5 bases). Deletions cut 0 bases from V and 4 bases from J, with 10 bases between. The CDR3 spans 14 residues. Germline V gene data show CDR1 as SGHNT and CDR2 as YYREEE (reference sequence). DNA of the CDR3: TGTGCCAGCAGCTTGGTCCAGGGTATCTATGGCTACACCTTC. Translated, it gives CASSLVQGIYGYTF.

The count of this clone is one. The chain is built from TRBV30 and TRBJ1-1; tentative D call: TRBD1 (6 bases). The CDR3 spans 13 residues. Trimming stripped 2 bases from V and 3 bases from J, with 10 bases between. The germline V gene encodes CDR1 GTSNPN and CDR2 SVGIG (reference sequence). The CDR3 DNA follows: TGTGCCTGGAGTAGACAGGCCGACACTGAAGCTTTCTTT. This translates into CAWSRQADTEAFF.

The chain employs TRBV7-9 and TRBJ2-3; TRBD1 matches 12 bases. V shed 5 bases and J 6 bases; nucleotides not matched to a gene: 12. The length of the CDR3 is 17 residues. CDR1 is SEHNR and CDR2 is FQNEAQ in the germline V gene (reference sequence). The CDR3 loop reads CASSQPPGQGAGDTQYF. For the CDR3, the DNA is TGTGCCAGCAGCCAGCCTCCGGGACAGGGGGCCGGGGATACGCAGTATTTT.

The sample holds one count of this clone. The gene calls are TRBV5-1 and TRBJ1-4; D is possibly TRBD1 (5 bases). CDR1 and CDR2 (germline): SGHRS, YFSETQ. This CDR3 has 14 amino acids. The germline V and J ends were trimmed by 4 bases and 5 bases, with 12 bases remaining between them. The CDR3 DNA follows: TGCGCCAGCAGCCGTACAGGACGGAATGAAAAACTGTTTTTT. This translates into CASSRTGRNEKLFF. Using reference TRBV5-1 and TRBJ1-4 for the parts outside the CDR3, the full variable domain is KAGVTQTPRYLIKTRGQQVTLSCSPISGHRSVSWYQQTPGQGLQFLFEYFSETQRNKGNFPGRFSGRQFSNSRSEMNVSTLELGDSALYLCASSRTGRNEKLFFGSGTQLSVL.

The rearrangement uses TRBV2 and TRBJ2-2, with a possible D match to TRBD2 (6 bases). Germline lookup yields CDR1 SNHLY and CDR2 FYNNEI. Trimming took off 0 bases at V and 6 bases at J, with 14 bases between the two ends. The CDR3 extends over 16 amino acids. The CDR3 sequence is CASSEAGWGTPGELFF. The CDR3 region has the DNA TGTGCCAGCAGTGAAGCGGGGTGGGGGACTCCCGGGGAGCTGTTTTTT.

J is TRBJ2-2 and V is TRBV3-1 (or the pseudogene TRBV3-2); D unclear. The CDR3 contains 16 residues. V dropped 1 base and J dropped 2 bases, with 11 bases sitting between them. CDR1 is LGHDT, CDR2 YNNKEL, per germline (reference sequence). The CDR3 DNA reads as TGTGCCAGCAGCCAAGCCTATGGTTTAAACACCGGGGAGCTGTTTTTT. It yields the protein CASSQAYGLNTGELFF.

This clone was detected once. At the DNA level, this CDR3 is encoded by other sequences in the same sample as well. The genes are TRBV5-1 and TRBJ1-1; D is unresolved. Trimming stripped 0 bases from V and 4 bases from J, with 7 bases between. Germline values: CDR1 SGHRS, CDR2 YFSETQ. CDR3 size: 13 residues. In DNA form, the CDR3 reads TGCGCCAGCAGCTTGGGGGCCGGCACTGAAGCTTTCTTT. Amino acids: CASSLGAGTEAFF.

V gene TRBV11-2 combines with J gene TRBJ1-5; 10 nucleotides agree with TRBD1. The germline V gene has CDR1 SGHAT and CDR2 FQNNGV. This CDR3 region has 13 residues. V lost 8 bases and J lost 6; bases outside the gene matches: 4. The CDR3 region is CASGRDRGQPQHF. CDR3 sequence (DNA): TGTGCCAGCGGCCGGGACAGGGGTCAGCCCCAGCATTTT.

The V gene is TRBV12-3 or TRBV12-4, the J gene TRBJ2-1; TRBD1 is a possible D gene (5 bases). The CDR3 length is 13 residues. Trimming removed 5 bases at V and 4 bases at J, with 9 bases between. The CDR3 is CASSAQEYNEQFF. As DNA, the CDR3 is TGTGCCAGCAGTGCACAGGAGTACAATGAGCAGTTCTTC.

This chain joins TRBV10-1 and TRBJ2-7; 9 nucleotides align to TRBD1. Germline V gene lookup returns CDR1 WNHNN and CDR2 SYGVQD (reference sequence). J lost 4 bases, V lost 3 bases, and 10 bases had no gene match. The CDR3 spans 16 residues. The chain's CDR3 is CASSEGPGQGLYEQYF. The DNA for the CDR3 is TGCGCCAGCAGTGAAGGGCCGGGACAGGGTTTGTACGAGCAGTACTTC.

The chain combines TRBV28 with TRBJ1-4; 8 bases fit TRBD1. Germline V gene lookup returns CDR1 MDHEN and CDR2 SYDVKM. V shed 3 bases, J shed 8 bases, and the junction held 8 bases outside the gene matches. The length of the CDR3 is 15 residues. CDR3 nucleotides: TGTGCCAGCAGTTTTGGGCAGGGGGCGAGAGAAAAACTGTTTTTT. Protein product: CASSFGQGAREKLFF.